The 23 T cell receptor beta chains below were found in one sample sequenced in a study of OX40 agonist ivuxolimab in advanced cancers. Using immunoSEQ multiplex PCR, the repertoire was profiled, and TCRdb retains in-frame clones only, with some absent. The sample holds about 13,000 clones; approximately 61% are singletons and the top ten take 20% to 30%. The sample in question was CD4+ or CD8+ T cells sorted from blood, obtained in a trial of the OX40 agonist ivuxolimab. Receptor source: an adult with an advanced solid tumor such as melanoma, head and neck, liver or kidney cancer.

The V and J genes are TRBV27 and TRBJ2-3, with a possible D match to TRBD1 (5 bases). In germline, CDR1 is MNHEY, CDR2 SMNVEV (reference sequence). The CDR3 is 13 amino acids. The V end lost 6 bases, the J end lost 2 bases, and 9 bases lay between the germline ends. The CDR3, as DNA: TGTGCCAGCAGGCGGACATACACAGATACGCAGTATTTT. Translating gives CASRRTYTDTQYF.

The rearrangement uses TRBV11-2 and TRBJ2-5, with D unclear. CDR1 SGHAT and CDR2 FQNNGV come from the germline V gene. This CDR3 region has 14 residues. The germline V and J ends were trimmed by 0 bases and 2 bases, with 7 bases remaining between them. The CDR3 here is CASSLEGWQETQYF. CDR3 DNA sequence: TGTGCCAGCAGCTTAGAAGGCTGGCAAGAGACCCAGTACTTC.

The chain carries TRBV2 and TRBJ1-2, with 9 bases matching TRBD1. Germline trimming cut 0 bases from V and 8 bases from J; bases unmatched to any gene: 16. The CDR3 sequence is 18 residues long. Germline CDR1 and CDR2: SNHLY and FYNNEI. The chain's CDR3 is CASSEADPGQGILSGYTF. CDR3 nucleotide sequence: TGTGCCAGCAGTGAAGCGGATCCGGGACAGGGTATACTTAGCGGCTACACCTTC.

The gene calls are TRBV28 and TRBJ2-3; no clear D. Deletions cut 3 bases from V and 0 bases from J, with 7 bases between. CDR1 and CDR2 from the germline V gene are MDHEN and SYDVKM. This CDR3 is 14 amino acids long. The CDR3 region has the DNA TGTGCCAGCAGTTTGAGCAGTAGCACAGATACGCAGTATTTT. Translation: CASSLSSSTDTQYF. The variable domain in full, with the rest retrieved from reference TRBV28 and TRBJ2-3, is DVKVTQSSRYLVKRTGEKVFLECVQDMDHENMFWYRQDPGLGLRLIYFSYDVKMKEKGDIPEGYSVSREKKERFSLILESASTNQTSMYLCASSLSSSTDTQYFGPGTRLTVL.

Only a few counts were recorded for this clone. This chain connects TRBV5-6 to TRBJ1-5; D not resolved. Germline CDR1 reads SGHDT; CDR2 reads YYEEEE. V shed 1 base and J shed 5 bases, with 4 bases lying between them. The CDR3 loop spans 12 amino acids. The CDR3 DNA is TGTGCCAGCAGCTTGCCCGATCAGCCCCAGCATTTT. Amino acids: CASSLPDQPQHF. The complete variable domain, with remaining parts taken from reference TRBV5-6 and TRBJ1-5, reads DAGVTQSPTHLIKTRGQQVTLRCSPKSGHDTVSWYQQALGQGPQFIFQYYEEEERQRGNFPDRFSGHQFPNYSSELNVNALLLGDSALYLCASSLPDQPQHFGDGTRLSIL.

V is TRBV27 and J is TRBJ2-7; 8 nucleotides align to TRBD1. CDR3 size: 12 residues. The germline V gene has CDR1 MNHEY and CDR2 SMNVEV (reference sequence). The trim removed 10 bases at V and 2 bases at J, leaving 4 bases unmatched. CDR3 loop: CATGQGAYEQYF. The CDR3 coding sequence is TGTGCCACAGGACAGGGCGCCTACGAGCAGTACTTC.

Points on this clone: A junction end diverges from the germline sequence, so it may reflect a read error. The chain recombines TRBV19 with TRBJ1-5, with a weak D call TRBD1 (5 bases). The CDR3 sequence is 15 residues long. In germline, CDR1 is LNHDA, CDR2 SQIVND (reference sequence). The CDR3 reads CASSIGLGPYQPQHF. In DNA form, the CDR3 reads TGTGCCAGTAGCATAGGCCTGGGACCGTATCAGCCCCAGCATTTT.

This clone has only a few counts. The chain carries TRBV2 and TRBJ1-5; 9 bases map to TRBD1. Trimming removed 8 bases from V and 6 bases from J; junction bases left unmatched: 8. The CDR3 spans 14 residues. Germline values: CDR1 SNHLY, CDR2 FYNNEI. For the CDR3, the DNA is TGTGCCAGCGCACCGGGACAGGGCGTTCAGCCCCAGCATTTT. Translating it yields CASAPGQGVQPQHF.

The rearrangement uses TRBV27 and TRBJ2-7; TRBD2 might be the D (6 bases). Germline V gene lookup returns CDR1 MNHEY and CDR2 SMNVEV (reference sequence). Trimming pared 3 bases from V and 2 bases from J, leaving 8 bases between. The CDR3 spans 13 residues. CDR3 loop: CASSLGLAYEQYF. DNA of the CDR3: TGTGCCAGCAGTTTGGGACTGGCCTACGAGCAGTACTTC.

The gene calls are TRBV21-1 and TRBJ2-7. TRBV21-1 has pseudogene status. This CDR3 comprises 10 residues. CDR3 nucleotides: TGTGCCACCCCTGGCTATAAGCAGTACTTC. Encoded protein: CATPGYKQYF.

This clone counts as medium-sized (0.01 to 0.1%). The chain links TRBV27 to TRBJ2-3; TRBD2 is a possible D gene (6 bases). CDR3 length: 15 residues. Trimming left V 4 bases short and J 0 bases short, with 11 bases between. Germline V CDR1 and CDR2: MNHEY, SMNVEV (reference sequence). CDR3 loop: CASSSFAGSTDTQYF. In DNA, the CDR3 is TGTGCCAGCAGTTCTTTTGCGGGGAGCACAGATACGCAGTATTTT.

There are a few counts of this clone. Here the CDR3 DNA reads TGCGATTGCGGACTAGCGGGAGGCGGCACAGATACGCAGTATTTT. The encoded protein is CDCGLAGGGTDTQYF. The genes are TRBV23-1 and TRBJ2-3; 14 bases are shared with TRBD2. TRBV23-1 is filed as an ORF, its function uncertain. The CDR3 has 15 amino acids.

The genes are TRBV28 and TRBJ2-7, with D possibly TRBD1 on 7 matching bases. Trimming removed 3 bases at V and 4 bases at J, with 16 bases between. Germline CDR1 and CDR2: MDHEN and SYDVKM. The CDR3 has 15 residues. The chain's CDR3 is CASSLEGQPYYEQYF. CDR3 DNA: TGTGCCAGCAGTTTGGAGGGACAGCCCTATTACGAGCAGTACTTC.

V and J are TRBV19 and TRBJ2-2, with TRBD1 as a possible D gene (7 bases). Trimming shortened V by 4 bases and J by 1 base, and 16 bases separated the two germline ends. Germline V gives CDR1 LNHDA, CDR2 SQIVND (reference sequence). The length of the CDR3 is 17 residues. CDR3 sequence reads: CASSSPGGMGNTGELFF. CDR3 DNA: TGTGCCAGTAGTAGCCCAGGGGGGATGGGGAACACCGGGGAGCTGTTTTTT.

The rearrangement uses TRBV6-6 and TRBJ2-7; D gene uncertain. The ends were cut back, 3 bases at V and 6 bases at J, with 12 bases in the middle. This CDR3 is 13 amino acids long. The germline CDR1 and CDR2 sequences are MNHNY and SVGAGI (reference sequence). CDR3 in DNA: TGTGCCAGCAGTTATCAAGGGTCGGCCGAGCAGTACTTC. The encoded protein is CASSYQGSAEQYF.

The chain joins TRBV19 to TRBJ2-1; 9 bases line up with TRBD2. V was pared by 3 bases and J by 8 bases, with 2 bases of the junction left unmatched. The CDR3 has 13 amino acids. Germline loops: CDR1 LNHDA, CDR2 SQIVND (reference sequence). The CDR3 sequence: CASSMGTSYEQFF. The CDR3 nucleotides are TGTGCCAGTAGTATGGGGACTAGCTATGAGCAGTTCTTC.

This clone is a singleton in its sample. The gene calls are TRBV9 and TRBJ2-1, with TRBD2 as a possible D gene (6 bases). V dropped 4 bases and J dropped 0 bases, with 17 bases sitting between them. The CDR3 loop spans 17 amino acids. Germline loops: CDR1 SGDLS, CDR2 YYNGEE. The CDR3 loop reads CASSPFPATSSYNEQFF. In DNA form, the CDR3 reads TGTGCCAGCAGCCCCTTCCCCGCGACTAGCTCCTACAATGAGCAGTTCTTC.

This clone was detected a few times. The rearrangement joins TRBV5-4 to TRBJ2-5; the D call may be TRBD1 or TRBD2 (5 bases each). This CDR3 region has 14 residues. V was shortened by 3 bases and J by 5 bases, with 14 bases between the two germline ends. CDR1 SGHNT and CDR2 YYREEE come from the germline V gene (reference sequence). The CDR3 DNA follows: TGTGCCAGCAGCTGGGGGACCGCGGTGGAGACCCAGTACTTC. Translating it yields CASSWGTAVETQYF.

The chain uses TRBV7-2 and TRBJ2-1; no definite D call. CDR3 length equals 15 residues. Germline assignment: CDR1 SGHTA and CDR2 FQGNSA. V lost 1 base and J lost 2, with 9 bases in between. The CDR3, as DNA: TGTGCCAGCAGCTTAGAAGCAGCAGCCTACAATGAGCAGTTCTTC. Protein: CASSLEAAAYNEQFF.

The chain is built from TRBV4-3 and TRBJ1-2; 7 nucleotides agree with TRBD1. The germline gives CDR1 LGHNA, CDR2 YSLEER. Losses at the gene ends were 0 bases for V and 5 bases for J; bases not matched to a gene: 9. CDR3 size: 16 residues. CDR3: CASSQDLQGMGYGYTF. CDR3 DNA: TGCGCCAGCAGCCAAGACTTACAGGGGATGGGGTATGGCTACACCTTC.

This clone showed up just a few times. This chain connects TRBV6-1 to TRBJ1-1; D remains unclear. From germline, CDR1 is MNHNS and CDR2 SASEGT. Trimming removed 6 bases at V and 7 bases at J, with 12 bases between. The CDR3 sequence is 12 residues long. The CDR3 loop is CASRLTGDEAFF. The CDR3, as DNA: TGTGCCAGCAGACTAACGGGAGATGAAGCTTTCTTT.

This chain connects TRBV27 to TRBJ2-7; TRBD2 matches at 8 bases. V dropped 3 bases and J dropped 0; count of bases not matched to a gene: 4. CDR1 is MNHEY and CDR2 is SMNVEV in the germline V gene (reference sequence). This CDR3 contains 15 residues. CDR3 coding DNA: TGTGCCAGCAGTTTTGCTAGCGGGTCCTCCTACGAGCAGTACTTC. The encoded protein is CASSFASGSSYEQYF.

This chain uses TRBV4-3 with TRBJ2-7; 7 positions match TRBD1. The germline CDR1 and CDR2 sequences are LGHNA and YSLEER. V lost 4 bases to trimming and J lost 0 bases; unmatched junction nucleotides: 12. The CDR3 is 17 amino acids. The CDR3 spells CASSRHLHRDSSYEQYF. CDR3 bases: TGCGCCAGCAGCCGCCACCTACACCGGGACAGCTCCTACGAGCAGTACTTC.